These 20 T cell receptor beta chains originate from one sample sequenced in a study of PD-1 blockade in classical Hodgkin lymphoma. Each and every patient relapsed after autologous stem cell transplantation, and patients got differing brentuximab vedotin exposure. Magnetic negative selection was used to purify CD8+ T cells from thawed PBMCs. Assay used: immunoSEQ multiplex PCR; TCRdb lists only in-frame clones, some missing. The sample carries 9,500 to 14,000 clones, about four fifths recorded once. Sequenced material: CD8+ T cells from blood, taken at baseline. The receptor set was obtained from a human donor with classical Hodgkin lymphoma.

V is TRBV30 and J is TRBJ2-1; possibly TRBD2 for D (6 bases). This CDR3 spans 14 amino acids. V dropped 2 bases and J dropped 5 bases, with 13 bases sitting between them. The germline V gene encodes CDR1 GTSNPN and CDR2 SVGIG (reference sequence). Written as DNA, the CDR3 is TGTGCCTGGAGTTATGGGGGAGGAGACAATGAGCAGTTCTTC. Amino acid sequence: CAWSYGGGDNEQFF.

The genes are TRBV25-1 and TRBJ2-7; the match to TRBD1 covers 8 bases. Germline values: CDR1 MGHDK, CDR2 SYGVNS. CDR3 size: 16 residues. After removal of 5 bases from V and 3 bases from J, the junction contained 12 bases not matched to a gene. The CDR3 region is CASSLSRTGLRYEQYF. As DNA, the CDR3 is TGTGCCAGCAGTCTCTCTCGGACAGGGCTACGCTACGAGCAGTACTTC.

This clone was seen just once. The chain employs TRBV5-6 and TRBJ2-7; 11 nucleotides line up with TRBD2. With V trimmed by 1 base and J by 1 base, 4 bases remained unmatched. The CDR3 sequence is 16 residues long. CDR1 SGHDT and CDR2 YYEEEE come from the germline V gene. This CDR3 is CASSLLAGGRSYEQYF. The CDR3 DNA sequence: TGTGCCAGCAGCTTGCTAGCGGGGGGCCGGTCCTACGAGCAGTACTTC. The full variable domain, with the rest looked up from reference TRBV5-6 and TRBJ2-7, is DAGVTQSPTHLIKTRGQQVTLRCSPKSGHDTVSWYQQALGQGPQFIFQYYEEEERQRGNFPDRFSGHQFPNYSSELNVNALLLGDSALYLCASSLLAGGRSYEQYFGPGTRLTVT.

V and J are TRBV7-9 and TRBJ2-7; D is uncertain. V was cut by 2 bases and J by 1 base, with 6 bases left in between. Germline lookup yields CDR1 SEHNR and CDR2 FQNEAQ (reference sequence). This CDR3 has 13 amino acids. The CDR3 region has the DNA TGTGCCAGCAGCTTAAGGGAATCCTACGAGCAGTACTTC. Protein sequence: CASSLRESYEQYF.

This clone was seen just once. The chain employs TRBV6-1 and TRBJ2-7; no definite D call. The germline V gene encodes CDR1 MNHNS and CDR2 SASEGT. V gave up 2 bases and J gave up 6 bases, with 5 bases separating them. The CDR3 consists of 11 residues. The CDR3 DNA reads TGTGCCAGCAGTGAACTTTCCGAGCAGTACTTC. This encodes CASSELSEQYF.

Written as DNA, the CDR3 is TGTGCCAGCTCACCGCAAGTGGGAACTGAAGCTTTCTTT. Protein: CASSPQVGTEAFF. The gene calls are TRBV18 and TRBJ1-1; unclear D gene. CDR3 length: 13 amino acids. V gave up 3 bases and J gave up 5 bases, with 10 bases separating them. Per the germline V gene, CDR1 is KGHSH and CDR2 is LQKENI.

The CDR3 nucleotides read TGTGCCAGCATCTCTTCACCACTTTCCCCGTATGGCTACACCTTC. This gives the protein CASISSPLSPYGYTF. This chain connects TRBV28 to TRBJ1-2; no reliable D call. The CDR3 runs 15 residues. Deletions cut 7 bases from V and 5 bases from J, with 20 bases between. The V gene's germline CDR1 is MDHEN and CDR2 SYDVKM.

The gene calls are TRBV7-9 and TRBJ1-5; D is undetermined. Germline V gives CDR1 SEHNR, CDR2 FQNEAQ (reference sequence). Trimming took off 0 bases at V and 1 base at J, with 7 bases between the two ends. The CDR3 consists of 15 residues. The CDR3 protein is CASSLAGRSNQPQHF. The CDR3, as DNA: TGTGCCAGCAGCTTAGCGGGCAGAAGCAATCAGCCCCAGCATTTT.

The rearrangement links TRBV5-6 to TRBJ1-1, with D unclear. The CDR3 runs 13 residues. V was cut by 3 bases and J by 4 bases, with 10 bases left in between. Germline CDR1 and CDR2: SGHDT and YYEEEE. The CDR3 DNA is TGTGCCAGCAGCTCCTGGACCTTCACTGAAGCTTTCTTT. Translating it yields CASSSWTFTEAFF.

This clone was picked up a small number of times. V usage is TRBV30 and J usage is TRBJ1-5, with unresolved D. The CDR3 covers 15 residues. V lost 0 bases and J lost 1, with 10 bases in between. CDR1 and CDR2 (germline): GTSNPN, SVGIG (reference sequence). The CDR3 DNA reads TGTGCCTGGAGTGTAGAGGGCTTGAGCAATCAGCCCCAGCATTTT. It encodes CAWSVEGLSNQPQHF.

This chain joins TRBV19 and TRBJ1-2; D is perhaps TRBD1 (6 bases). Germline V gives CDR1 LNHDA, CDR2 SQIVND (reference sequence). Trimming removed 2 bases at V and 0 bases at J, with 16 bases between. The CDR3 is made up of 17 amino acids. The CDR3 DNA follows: TGTGCCAGTAGTATATTCTCTGGGCAGGGGACTAACTATGGCTACACCTTC. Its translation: CASSIFSGQGTNYGYTF.

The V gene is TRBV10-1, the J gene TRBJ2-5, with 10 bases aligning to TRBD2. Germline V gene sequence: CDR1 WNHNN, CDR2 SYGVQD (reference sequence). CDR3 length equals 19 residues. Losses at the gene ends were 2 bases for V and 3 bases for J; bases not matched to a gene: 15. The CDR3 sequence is CASSERFSGRPKSEETQYF. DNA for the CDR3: TGCGCCAGCAGTGAGAGGTTTAGCGGGAGGCCGAAGTCTGAAGAGACCCAGTACTTC.

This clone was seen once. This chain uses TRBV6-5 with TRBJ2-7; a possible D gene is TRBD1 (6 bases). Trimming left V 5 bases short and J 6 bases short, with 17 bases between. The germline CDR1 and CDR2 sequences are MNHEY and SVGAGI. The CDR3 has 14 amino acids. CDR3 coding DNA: TGTGCCAGCAGTCAGGGGCCCCCTCCGACCGAGCAGTACTTC. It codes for CASSQGPPPTEQYF.

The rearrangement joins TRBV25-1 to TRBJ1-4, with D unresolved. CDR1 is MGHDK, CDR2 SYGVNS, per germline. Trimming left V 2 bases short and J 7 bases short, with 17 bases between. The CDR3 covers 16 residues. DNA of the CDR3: TGTGCCAGCAGTGAAAGAGGGATTAGTGGGCTTGAAAAACTGTTTTTT. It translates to CASSERGISGLEKLFF.

CDR3 protein: CATSRDSGRDRGSYEQYF. As DNA, the CDR3 is TGTGCCACCAGCAGAGATTCCGGAAGGGACAGGGGCTCCTACGAGCAGTACTTC. The chain combines TRBV15 with TRBJ2-7; 10 positions agree with TRBD1. The V segment lost 0 bases and the J segment 0 bases; nucleotides outside the gene matches: 8. The length of the CDR3 is 18 residues. The germline gives CDR1 LNHNV, CDR2 YYDKDF (reference sequence).

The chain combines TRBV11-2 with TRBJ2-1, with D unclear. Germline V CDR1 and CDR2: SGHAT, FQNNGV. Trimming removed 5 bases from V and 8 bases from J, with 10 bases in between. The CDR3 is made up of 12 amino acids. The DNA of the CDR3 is TGTGCCAGCAGCCCTCCTCGTCATGAGCAGTTCTTC. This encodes CASSPPRHEQFF.

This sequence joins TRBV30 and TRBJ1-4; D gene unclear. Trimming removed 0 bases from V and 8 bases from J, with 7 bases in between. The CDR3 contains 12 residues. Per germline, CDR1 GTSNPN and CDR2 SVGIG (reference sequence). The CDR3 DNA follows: TGTGCCTGGAGTGTACTCGGAGAAAAACTGTTTTTT. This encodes CAWSVLGEKLFF.

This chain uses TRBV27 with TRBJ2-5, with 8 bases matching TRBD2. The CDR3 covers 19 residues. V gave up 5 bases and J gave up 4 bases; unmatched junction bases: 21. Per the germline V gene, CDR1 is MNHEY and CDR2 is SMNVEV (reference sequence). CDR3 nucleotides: TGTGCCAGCAGTCCCTTAGCGGGAACCACCCCTCTTTTCACAGAGACCCAGTACTTC. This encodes CASSPLAGTTPLFTETQYF.

CDR3 residues: CASSPQREGYNEQFF. CDR3 DNA: TGTGCCAGCTCACCACAGCGGGAGGGATACAATGAGCAGTTCTTC. The chain is built from TRBV18 and TRBJ2-1; 10 positions match TRBD2. This CDR3 spans 15 amino acids. Trimming took 1 base from V and 4 from J; bases not matched to a gene: 1. CDR1 is KGHSH, CDR2 LQKENI, per germline.

The CDR3 protein is CATQTGASMNTEAFF. The CDR3 bases are TGTGCCACTCAAACGGGGGCCTCGATGAACACTGAAGCTTTCTTT. The V and J genes are TRBV15 and TRBJ1-1, with a tentative D call TRBD1 (6 bases). The V end lost 9 bases, the J end lost 0 bases, and 17 bases lay between the germline ends. From germline, CDR1 is LNHNV and CDR2 YYDKDF (reference sequence). This CDR3 is 15 amino acids long.